This T cell receptor (beta chain) stems from a study of blood T cell repertoires in COVID-19 (dated by TCRdb to the early 2020s). Background for the entire study: Samples covering the acute and convalescent phases of COVID-19 were provided by collaborators in the United States, Italy and Spain. The prospective study material was composed of cDNA or gDNA derived from T cells, B-cell-depleted T cells, or PBMCs. Deeply sampled blood TCRbeta repertoires from subjects exposed to, actively infected with, or recovered from COVID-19 were included in the dataset. A freely available public database, intended as a resource for researchers studying the immune response to SARS-CoV-2, is where the repertoires were released. Samples were obtained from the ongoing ImmuneRACE study (first 160 participants) and from about 1,300 subjects provided by 6 global collaborators. Sample metadata almost always included a de-identified subject ID, COVID-19 status, age in years and sex. Where HLA class I and class II types were available, the types were taken from metadata supplied by the sample provider, not from assay-based typing.

The full study reports these points: The amount of clinical and demographic metadata varied by source and participant and was provided uncurated.

V and J are trimmed by 1 base and 3 bases, and the gene matches miss 14 bases of the junction. CDR1 MGHRA and CDR2 YSYEKL were looked up in the germline V gene. The CDR3 runs 18 residues from the cysteine to the phenylalanine. CDR3 DNA is the only sequence kept; it has 54 bases, read in frame from the first base. As for this clone: Its antigen remains unidentified. Nothing much larger sits one base from this clone, and base qualities are not available.

TCRbeta CDR3 regions were amplified from genomic DNA by means of the immunoSEQ Assay, a bias-controlled multiplex PCR. The study's processing was this. The number of nucleated cells in each sample was estimated by amplification of reference gene primers within the assay. To quantify the absolute abundance of each unique TCRbeta CDR3 rearrangement, sequence reads were collapsed and filtered. For each sample, productive Simpson clonality was calculated as the square root of Simpson's diversity index across productive rearrangements. As stored in TCRdb, this immuneACCESS dataset retains in-frame rearrangements with V and J assigned. A fraction of the clones does not appear; measured against another copy, unresolved V genes explain less than half of the discrepancy, and the remainder lacks a known reason. V, J and clone size are taken as reported in that table, and D and trimming were inferred from the DNA itself. The sample has 300,000 to 350,000 clones on record, around 88% of them singletons. Jointly, the top ten make up 1.6% of the sample.

At one collaborating source in Seattle, patients were enrolled during active infection and were followed longitudinally through the course of disease. Collaborating institutions collected whole blood in K2EDTA tubes following their own protocols. For TCRbeta analysis, collaborators shipped samples in one of three forms: frozen whole blood, isolated PBMCs, or DNA extracted from either of those sample types. This sequence originates from a woman aged 30 to 39 with COVID-19, enrolled during active disease. The V and J segments used are TRBV4-1 and TRBJ1-2; a stretch of 7 junction bases matches TRBD1. Sequences were obtained from peripheral blood. CDR3 reads: CASSQGEGTAKGYYGYTF. The DNA sequence is given as TGCGCCAGCAGCCAAGGAGAAGGGACAGCTAAAGGTTACTATGGCTACACCTTC.